This TCR beta chain comes out of a study of beta chain features in type 1 diabetes. Study-wide findings and caveats: When Type 1 diabetes patients were examined, their TCRB CDR3s proved moderately but significantly shorter in all four CD4+ subsets.

V dropped 7 bases and J dropped 3 bases, with 10 bases sitting between them. The CDR3 totals 13 residues. Looked up from germline, CDR1 is SGHAT and CDR2 is FQNNGV. cDNA synthesis used the whole RNA isolate, giving expressed TCRB sequences. Measured with immunoSEQ multiplex PCR; TCRdb has only the in-frame clones, and not every one. The sample includes 900,000 or so clones, roughly 15% of them seen just once. Turning to this clone: Its antigen is unknown.

This clonotype was obtained from a woman aged 18-30 years in good health. V is TRBV11-2 and J is TRBJ2-4; D unclear. Input material: naive CD4+ T cells from blood. The CDR3 loop is CASTPSYKNIQYF. The DNA of the CDR3 is TGTGCCAGCACCCCATCCTACAAAAACATTCAGTACTTC.